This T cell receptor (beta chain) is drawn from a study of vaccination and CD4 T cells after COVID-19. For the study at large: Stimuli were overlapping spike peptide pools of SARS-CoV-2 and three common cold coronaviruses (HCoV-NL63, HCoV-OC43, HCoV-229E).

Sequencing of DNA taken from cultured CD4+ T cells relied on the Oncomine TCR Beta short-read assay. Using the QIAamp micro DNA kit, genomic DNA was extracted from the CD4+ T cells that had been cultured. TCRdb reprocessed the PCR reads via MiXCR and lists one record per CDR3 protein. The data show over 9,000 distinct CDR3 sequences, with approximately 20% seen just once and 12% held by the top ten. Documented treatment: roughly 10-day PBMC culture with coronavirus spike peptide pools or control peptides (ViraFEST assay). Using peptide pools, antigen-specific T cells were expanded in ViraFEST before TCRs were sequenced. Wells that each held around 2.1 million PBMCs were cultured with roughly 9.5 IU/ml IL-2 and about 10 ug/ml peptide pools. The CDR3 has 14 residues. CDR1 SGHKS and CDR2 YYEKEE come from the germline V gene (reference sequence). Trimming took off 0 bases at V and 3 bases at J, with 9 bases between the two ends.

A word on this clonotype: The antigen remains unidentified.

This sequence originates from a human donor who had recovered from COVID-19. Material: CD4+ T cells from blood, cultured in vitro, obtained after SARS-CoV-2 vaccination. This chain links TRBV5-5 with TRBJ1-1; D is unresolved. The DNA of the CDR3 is TGTGCCAGCAGCTTGGTAAGTGGGGACACTGAAGCTTTCTTT. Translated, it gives CASSLVSGDTEAFF.